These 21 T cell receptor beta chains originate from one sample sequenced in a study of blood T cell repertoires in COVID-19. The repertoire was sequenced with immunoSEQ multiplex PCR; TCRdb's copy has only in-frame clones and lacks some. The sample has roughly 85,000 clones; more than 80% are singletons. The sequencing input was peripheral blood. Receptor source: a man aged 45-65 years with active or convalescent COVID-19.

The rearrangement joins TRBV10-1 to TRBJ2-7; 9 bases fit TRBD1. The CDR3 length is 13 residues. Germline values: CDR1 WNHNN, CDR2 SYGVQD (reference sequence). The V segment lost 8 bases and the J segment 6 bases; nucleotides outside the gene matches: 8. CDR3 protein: CASARTGEGEQYF. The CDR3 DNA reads TGCGCCAGCGCCCGGACAGGGGAGGGCGAGCAGTACTTC.

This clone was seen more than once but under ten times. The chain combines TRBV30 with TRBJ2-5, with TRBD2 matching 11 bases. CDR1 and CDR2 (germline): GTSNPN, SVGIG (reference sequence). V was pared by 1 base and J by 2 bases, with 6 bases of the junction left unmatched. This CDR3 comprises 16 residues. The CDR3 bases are TGTGCCTGGAGTGGGCTAGCGGGGGGAGCTCAAGAGACCCAGTACTTC. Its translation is CAWSGLAGGAQETQYF.

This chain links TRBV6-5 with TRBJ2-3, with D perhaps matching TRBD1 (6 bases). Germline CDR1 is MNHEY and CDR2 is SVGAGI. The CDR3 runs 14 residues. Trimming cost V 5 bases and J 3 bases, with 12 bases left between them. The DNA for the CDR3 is TGTGCCAGCAGTAAACAGGGTCGAACAGATACGCAGTATTTT. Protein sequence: CASSKQGRTDTQYF.

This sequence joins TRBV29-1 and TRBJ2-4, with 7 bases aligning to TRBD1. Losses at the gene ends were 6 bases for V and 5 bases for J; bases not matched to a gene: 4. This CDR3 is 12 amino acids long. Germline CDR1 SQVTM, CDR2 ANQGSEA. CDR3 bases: TGCAGCGTCCGGGGACAGCAAAACATTCAGTACTTC. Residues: CSVRGQQNIQYF.

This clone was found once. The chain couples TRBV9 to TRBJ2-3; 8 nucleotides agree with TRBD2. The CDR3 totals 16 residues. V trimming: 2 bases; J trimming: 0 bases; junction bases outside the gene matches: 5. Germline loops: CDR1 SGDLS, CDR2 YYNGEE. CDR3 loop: CASSVSAGASTDTQYF. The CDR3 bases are TGTGCCAGCAGCGTGTCAGCGGGGGCTAGCACAGATACGCAGTATTTT.

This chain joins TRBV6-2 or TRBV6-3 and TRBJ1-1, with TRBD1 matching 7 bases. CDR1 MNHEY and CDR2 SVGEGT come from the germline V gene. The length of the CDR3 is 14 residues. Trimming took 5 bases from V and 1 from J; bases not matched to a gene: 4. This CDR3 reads CASSTGQTNTEAFF. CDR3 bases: TGTGCCAGCAGTACGGGACAGACGAACACTGAAGCTTTCTTT.

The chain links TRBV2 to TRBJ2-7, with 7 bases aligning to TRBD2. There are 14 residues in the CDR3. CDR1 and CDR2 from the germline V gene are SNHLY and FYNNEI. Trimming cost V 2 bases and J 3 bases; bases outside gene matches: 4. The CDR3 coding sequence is TGTGCCAGCAGTGAAAACGGCGGGGGCTACGAGCAGTACTTC. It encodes CASSENGGGYEQYF. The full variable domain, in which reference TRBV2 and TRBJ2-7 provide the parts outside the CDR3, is EPEVTQTPSHQVTQMGQEVILRCVPISNHLYFYWYRQILGQKVEFLVSFYNNEISEKSEIFDDQFSVERPDGSNFTLKIRSTKLEDSAMYFCASSENGGGYEQYFGPGTRLTVT.

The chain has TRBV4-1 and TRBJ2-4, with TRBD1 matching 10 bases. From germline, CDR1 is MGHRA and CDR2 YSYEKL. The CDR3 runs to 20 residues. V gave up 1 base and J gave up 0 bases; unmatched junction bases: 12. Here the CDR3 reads CASSQVWGQGSNLAKNIQYF. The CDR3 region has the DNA TGCGCCAGCAGCCAAGTTTGGGGACAGGGGAGTAATTTAGCCAAAAACATTCAGTACTTC.

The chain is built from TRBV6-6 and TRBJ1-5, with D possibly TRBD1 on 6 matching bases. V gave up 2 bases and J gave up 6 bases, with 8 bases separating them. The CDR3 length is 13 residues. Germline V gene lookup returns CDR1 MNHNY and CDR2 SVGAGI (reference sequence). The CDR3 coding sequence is TGTGCCAGCAGTTACGGGGGCAGTCAGCCCCAGCATTTT. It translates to CASSYGGSQPQHF.

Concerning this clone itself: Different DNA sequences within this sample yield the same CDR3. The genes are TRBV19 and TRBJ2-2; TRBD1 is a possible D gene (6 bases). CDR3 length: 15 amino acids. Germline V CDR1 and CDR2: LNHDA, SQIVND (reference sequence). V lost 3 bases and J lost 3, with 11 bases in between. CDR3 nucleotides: TGTGCCAGTAGTATTGGGGGCCGGGACACCGGGGAGCTGTTTTTT. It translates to CASSIGGRDTGELFF. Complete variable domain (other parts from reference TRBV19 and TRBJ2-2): DGGITQSPKYLFRKEGQNVTLSCEQNLNHDAMYWYRQDPGQGLRLIYYSQIVNDFQKGDIAEGYSVSREKKESFPLTVTSAQKNPTAFYLCASSIGGRDTGELFFGEGSRLTVL.

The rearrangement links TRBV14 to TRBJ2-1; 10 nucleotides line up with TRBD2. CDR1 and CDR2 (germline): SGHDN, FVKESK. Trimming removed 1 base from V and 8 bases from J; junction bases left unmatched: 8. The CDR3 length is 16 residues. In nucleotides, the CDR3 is TGTGCCAGCAGCCAAGGTTTAGCGGGAGGTGGCTATGAGCAGTTCTTC. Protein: CASSQGLAGGGYEQFF.

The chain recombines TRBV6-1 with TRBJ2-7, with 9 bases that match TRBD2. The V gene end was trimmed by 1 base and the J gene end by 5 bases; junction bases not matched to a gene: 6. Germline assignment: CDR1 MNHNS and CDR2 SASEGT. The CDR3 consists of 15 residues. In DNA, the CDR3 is TGTGCCAGCAGTGAAGGTAGCGGGAGTGGACACGAGCAGTACTTC. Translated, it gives CASSEGSGSGHEQYF.

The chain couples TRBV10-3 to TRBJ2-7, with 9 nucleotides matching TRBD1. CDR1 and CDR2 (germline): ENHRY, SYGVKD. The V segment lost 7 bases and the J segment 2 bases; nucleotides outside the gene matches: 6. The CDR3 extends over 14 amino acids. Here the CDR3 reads CAIKEQGATYEQYF. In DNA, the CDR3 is TGTGCCATCAAAGAACAGGGGGCGACCTACGAGCAGTACTTC.

The CDR3 loop is CASSISGLSDEKLFF. CDR3 nucleotide sequence: TGTGCCAGCAGCATATCGGGACTGTCTGATGAAAAACTGTTTTTT. The rearrangement joins TRBV7-2 to TRBJ1-4; maybe TRBD1 (5 bases). V lost 5 bases, J lost 6 bases, and 16 bases lay in between. Germline values: CDR1 SGHTA, CDR2 FQGNSA. CDR3 length equals 15 residues.

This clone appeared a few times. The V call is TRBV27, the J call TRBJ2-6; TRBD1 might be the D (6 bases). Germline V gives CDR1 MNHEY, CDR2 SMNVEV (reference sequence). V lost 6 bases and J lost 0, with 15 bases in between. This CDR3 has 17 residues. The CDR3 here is CASSPVGGNSGANVLTF. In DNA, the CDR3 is TGTGCCAGCAGCCCCGTAGGGGGAAACTCTGGGGCCAACGTCCTGACTTTC. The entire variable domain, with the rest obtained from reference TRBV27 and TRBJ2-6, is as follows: EAQVTQNPRYLITVTGKKLTVTCSQNMNHEYMSWYRQDPGLGLRQIYYSMNVEVTDKGDVPEGYKVSRKEKRNFPLILESPSPNQTSLYFCASSPVGGNSGANVLTFGAGSRLTVL.

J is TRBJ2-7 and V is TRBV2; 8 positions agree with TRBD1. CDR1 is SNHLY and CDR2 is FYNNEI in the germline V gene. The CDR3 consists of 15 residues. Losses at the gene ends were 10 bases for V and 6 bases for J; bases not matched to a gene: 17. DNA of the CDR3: TGTGCCACCTCACTCCGGAGGACAGGGAGCTTCGAGCAGTACTTC. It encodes CATSLRRTGSFEQYF.

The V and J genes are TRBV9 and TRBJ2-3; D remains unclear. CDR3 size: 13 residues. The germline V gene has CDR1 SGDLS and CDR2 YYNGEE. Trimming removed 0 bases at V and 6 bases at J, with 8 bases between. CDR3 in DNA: TGTGCCAGCAGCGTAGTTTTGTCGGATACGCAGTATTTT. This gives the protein CASSVVLSDTQYF.

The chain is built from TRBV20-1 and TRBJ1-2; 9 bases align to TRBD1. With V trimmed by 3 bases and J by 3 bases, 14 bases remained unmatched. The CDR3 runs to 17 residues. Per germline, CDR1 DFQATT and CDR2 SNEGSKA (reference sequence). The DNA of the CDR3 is TGCAGTGCTAGTTCGTGGACAGGGGCCGGAGGCCACTATGGCTACACCTTC. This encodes CSASSWTGAGGHYGYTF.

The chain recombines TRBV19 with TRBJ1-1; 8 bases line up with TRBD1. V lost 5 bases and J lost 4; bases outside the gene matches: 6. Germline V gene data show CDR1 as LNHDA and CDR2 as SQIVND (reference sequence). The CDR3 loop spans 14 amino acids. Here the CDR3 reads CASSVRQGRTEAFF. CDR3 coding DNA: TGTGCCAGTAGTGTTAGACAGGGGCGCACTGAAGCTTTCTTT.

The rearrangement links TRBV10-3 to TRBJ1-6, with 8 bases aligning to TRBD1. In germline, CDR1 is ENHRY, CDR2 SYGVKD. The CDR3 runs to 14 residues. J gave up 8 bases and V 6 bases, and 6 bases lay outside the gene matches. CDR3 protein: CAIRTGEDHSPLHF. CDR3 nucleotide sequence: TGTGCCATCAGGACAGGGGAGGATCATTCACCCCTCCACTTT.

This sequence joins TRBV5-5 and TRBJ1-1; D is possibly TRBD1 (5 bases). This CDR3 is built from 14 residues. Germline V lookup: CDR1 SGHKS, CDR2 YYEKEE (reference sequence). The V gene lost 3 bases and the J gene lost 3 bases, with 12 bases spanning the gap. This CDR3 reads CASSSIRGDTEAFF. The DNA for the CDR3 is TGTGCCAGCAGCTCGATTCGGGGGGACACTGAAGCTTTCTTT. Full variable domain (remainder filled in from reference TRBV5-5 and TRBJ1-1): DAGVTQSPTHLIKTRGQQVTLRCSPISGHKSVSWYQQVLGQGPQFIFQYYEKEERGRGNFPDRFSARQFPNYSSELNVNALLLGDSALYLCASSSIRGDTEAFFGQGTRLTVV.